These T cell receptor beta chains were read from a single sample in a study of blood T cell repertoires in COVID-19. Clones were read by immunoSEQ multiplex PCR, and TCRdb kept only the in-frame ones, dropping some. The table lists about 81,000 clones, roughly 91% of them singletons. Specimen: peripheral blood. Receptors were obtained from a woman between 45 and 60 years old in a cohort sampled during active COVID-19. Each CDR3 is given with its conserved first and last residue. The D gene is left open where the match is weak. Clone size is given for some rows only: seen once, a few or many times, or a class if the clone is expanded.

d_gene,v_gene,j_gene,abundance,CDR3aa,CDR3nt
TRBD1,TRBV5-4,TRBJ1-1,-,CASSLSLGTGVDTEAFF,TGTGCCAGCAGCTTGTCCCTCGGGACAGGGGTAGATACTGAAGCTTTCTTT
-,TRBV7-9,TRBJ1-5,-,CASSLRDWSSQPQHF,TGTGCCAGCAGCTTAAGGGACTGGTCTAGTCAGCCCCAGCATTTT
TRBD2,TRBV25-1,TRBJ2-2,-,CASSSAGAHTGELFF,TGTGCCAGCAGTTCAGCGGGAGCTCACACCGGGGAGCTGTTTTTT
-,TRBV7-9,TRBJ2-5,-,CASSLVRGSEETQYF,TGTGCCAGCAGCTTAGTGAGGGGGTCTGAAGAGACCCAGTACTTC
-,TRBV5-1,TRBJ1-2,-,CASSLARRTAFVYGYTF,TGCGCCAGCAGCTTGGCCAGAAGGACAGCATTCGTCTATGGCTACACCTTC
TRBD1,TRBV2,TRBJ1-2,once,CASTGQGGYGYTF,TGTGCCAGCACCGGACAGGGAGGCTATGGCTACACCTTC
-,TRBV9,TRBJ2-5,-,CASSVELGLGEETQYF,TGTGCCAGCAGCGTAGAGTTGGGCCTCGGGGAGGAGACCCAGTACTTC
-,TRBV3-1/TRBV3-2,TRBJ1-1,-,CASSQLRSLEAFF,TGTGCCAGCAGCCAACTCAGATCCCTTGAAGCTTTCTTT
TRBD1,TRBV6-5,TRBJ2-3,once,CASLLRTGNTDTQYF,TGTGCCAGCCTACTTAGGACAGGCAACACAGATACGCAGTATTTT
TRBD2,TRBV7-2,TRBJ2-7,once,CASSLGGSGGFEQYF,TGTGCCAGCAGCTTAGGTGGTAGCGGGGGTTTCGAGCAGTACTTC
-,TRBV18,TRBJ2-5,-,CASSGLETQYF,TGTGCCAGCTCAGGCCTTGAGACCCAGTACTTC
-,TRBV18,TRBJ1-5,-,CASSPAGGAAQPQHF,TGTGCCAGCTCACCAGCCGGGGGGGCCGCTCAGCCCCAGCATTTT
TRBD2,TRBV19,TRBJ2-1,-,CASRELAGAGGNEQFF,TGTGCCAGTAGGGAGCTAGCGGGGGCGGGCGGCAATGAGCAGTTCTTC
TRBD2,TRBV5-1,TRBJ2-1,few,CASSPATSGSHEQFF,TGCGCCAGCAGTCCAGCGACTAGCGGGAGTCATGAGCAGTTCTTC
TRBD1,TRBV7-2,TRBJ1-2,once,CASSSGQGSYGYTF,TGTGCCAGCAGCTCCGGACAGGGGAGCTATGGCTACACCTTC
-,TRBV6-5,TRBJ1-1,once,CAGRTEADTEAFF,TGTGCCGGACGGACGGAAGCGGACACTGAAGCTTTCTTT
-,TRBV3-1/TRBV3-2,TRBJ1-4,-,CASSPRRSGEKLFF,TGTGCCAGCAGCCCGCGGAGGTCTGGGGAAAAACTGTTTTTT
-,TRBV28,TRBJ1-6,-,CASGRLGSPLHF,TGTGCCAGCGGCCGCCTAGGTTCACCCCTCCACTTT
-,TRBV6-1,TRBJ1-2,-,CASSERGGTPGYTF,TGTGCCAGCAGTGAACGAGGCGGAACCCCGGGCTACACCTTC
-,TRBV4-1,TRBJ1-5,-,CASSQEQLNQPQHF,TGCGCCAGCAGCCAAGAACAGCTTAATCAGCCCCAGCATTTT
-,TRBV19,TRBJ1-1,-,CASTPGVEAFF,TGTGCCAGTACCCCGGGGGTGGAAGCTTTCTTT
TRBD1,TRBV11-2,TRBJ2-4,-,CASSQWTGYGAKNIQYF,TGTGCCAGCAGCCAATGGACAGGCTATGGGGCCAAAAACATTCAGTACTTC
TRBD1,TRBV19,TRBJ2-7,-,CASRKTGEAYEQYF,TGTGCCAGTAGAAAGACAGGGGAAGCCTACGAGCAGTACTTC
TRBD1,TRBV10-3,TRBJ2-7,once,CAISEGTGGVYEQYF,TGTGCCATCAGTGAAGGGACAGGAGGGGTATACGAGCAGTACTTC